Shown below are 10 T cell receptor beta chains from a single sample sequenced in a study of cytomegalovirus exposure and HLA in healthy donors. Vbeta (60) and Jbeta (13) primers were used in the PCR. Sequencing was performed with immunoSEQ multiplex PCR; in TCRdb, only in-frame clones are kept and a portion is missing. This sample carries tens of thousands of clones, about two thirds of them seen once, and the ten largest clones take more than 8%. Sequencing was performed on PBMCs. The receptors were sampled from a woman aged 50 to 65 in good health and CMV-seropositive.

The CDR3 loop reads CSVVPGGSGDTQYF. The CDR3 region has the DNA TGCAGCGTTGTCCCGGGAGGGTCCGGAGATACGCAGTATTTT. This chain connects TRBV29-1 to TRBJ2-3; 8 bases are a match to TRBD2. Trimming took 4 bases from V and 5 from J; bases not matched to a gene: 8. This CDR3 is 14 amino acids long. Germline lookup yields CDR1 SQVTM and CDR2 ANQGSEA.

The chain recombines TRBV9 with TRBJ1-1; a weak D match, TRBD1 (6 bases). The germline gives CDR1 SGDLS, CDR2 YYNGEE. The CDR3 has 16 residues. V gave up 0 bases and J gave up 2 bases, with 14 bases separating them. In DNA form, the CDR3 reads TGTGCCAGCAGCGTAGACAGGGATAGGGGCAACACTGAAGCTTTCTTT. It translates to CASSVDRDRGNTEAFF. Drawing the rest from reference TRBV9 and TRBJ1-1, the complete variable domain is DSGVTQTPKHLITATGQRVTLRCSPRSGDLSVYWYQQSLDQGLQFLIQYYNGEERAKGNILERFSAQQFPDLHSELNLSSLELGDSALYFCASSVDRDRGNTEAFFGQGTRLTVV.

In this sample, this clone turned up once. The chain links TRBV4-3 to TRBJ2-3, with 8 bases identical to TRBD2. Trimming took 4 bases from V and 2 from J; bases not matched to a gene: 8. CDR1 LGHNA and CDR2 YSLEER come from the germline V gene. CDR3 length: 16 amino acids. The CDR3 region has the DNA TGCGCCAGCAGCCGGACCACTAGCGGCCTCACAGATACGCAGTATTTT. Its translation is CASSRTTSGLTDTQYF.

The DNA for the CDR3 is TGTGCCAGTACCCCAGAGGCCAGGGGCCTCACTGAAGCTTTCTTT. This gives the protein CASTPEARGLTEAFF. The chain recombines TRBV19 with TRBJ1-1, with D possibly matching TRBD1 (6 bases). The germline CDR1 and CDR2 sequences are LNHDA and SQIVND (reference sequence). This CDR3 has 15 residues. The V end lost 7 bases, the J end lost 4 bases, and 19 bases lay between the germline ends.

The rearrangement links TRBV10-3 to TRBJ2-3, with 13 bases identical to TRBD2. The length of the CDR3 is 16 residues. V gave up 0 bases and J gave up 5 bases; unmatched junction bases: 2. The germline V gene has CDR1 ENHRY and CDR2 SYGVKD. CDR3 protein: CAISESTSGRLDTQYF. The CDR3 coding sequence is TGTGCCATCAGTGAGTCGACTAGCGGGAGGCTAGATACGCAGTATTTT.

The chain combines TRBV19 with TRBJ1-2; D unresolved. Germline values: CDR1 LNHDA, CDR2 SQIVND (reference sequence). V lost 7 bases and J 2 bases, leaving 14 bases between the germline ends. The CDR3 covers 14 residues. CDR3 amino acids: CASTPSGENYGYTF. The CDR3 DNA reads as TGTGCCAGTACCCCCTCCGGGGAGAACTATGGCTACACCTTC.

The chain employs TRBV7-2 and TRBJ2-7; the match to TRBD2 covers 7 bases. Germline-derived CDR1 and CDR2 are SGHTA and FQGNSA. V gave up 5 bases and J gave up 6 bases; unmatched junction bases: 10. This CDR3 comprises 14 residues. Here the CDR3 reads CASSPRTSVGEQYF. The CDR3 region has the DNA TGTGCCAGCAGCCCCCGGACTAGTGTGGGCGAGCAGTACTTC.

This clone came up a few times. V gene TRBV5-1 combines with J gene TRBJ2-1, with 14 bases identical to TRBD2. Germline V CDR1 and CDR2: SGHRS, YFSETQ. Trimming removed 2 bases from V and 3 bases from J; junction bases left unmatched: 1. The CDR3 covers 16 residues. The CDR3 sequence: CASSLGLAGGYNEQFF. The CDR3 DNA sequence: TGCGCCAGCAGCTTAGGACTAGCGGGGGGCTACAATGAGCAGTTCTTC.

The count of this clone is one. The chain links TRBV5-1 to TRBJ2-1; TRBD2 matches 8 bases. With V trimmed by 0 bases and J by 9 bases, 11 bases remained unmatched. CDR3 length equals 16 residues. CDR1 is SGHRS, CDR2 YFSETQ, per germline. The CDR3 here is CASSLALGTSVTEQFF. As DNA, the CDR3 is TGCGCCAGCAGCTTGGCCCTAGGGACTAGTGTGACTGAGCAGTTCTTC.

The gene calls are TRBV6-6 and TRBJ2-7; D is perhaps TRBD1 (5 bases). Trimming cost V 7 bases and J 2 bases, with 9 bases left between them. The CDR3 consists of 12 residues. Germline assignment: CDR1 MNHNY and CDR2 SVGAGI (reference sequence). CDR3 DNA: TGTGCCAGCACTCAGACAGCCTACGAGCAGTACTTC. Protein: CASTQTAYEQYF.